A selection of T cell receptor beta chains follows, all from one sample in a study of OX40 agonist ivuxolimab in advanced cancers. The data were produced by immunoSEQ multiplex PCR, yet TCRdb's version contains in-frame clones alone and is incomplete. The table shows 65,000 to 85,000 clones, with around 81% occurring only once. The sample here was CD4+ or CD8+ T cells sorted from blood, taken in a trial of the OX40 agonist ivuxolimab. These receptor sequences come from an adult with an advanced solid tumor such as melanoma, head and neck, liver or kidney cancer. Both conserved end residues are part of each CDR3. The D gene is left open where the match is weak. Size values are once, few and many counts, or a class for expanded clones, and some rows have none.

d_gene: TRBD2
v_gene: TRBV5-1
j_gene: TRBJ2-2
abundance: -
CDR3aa: CASSFGTSGRAGGELFF
CDR3nt: TGCGCCAGCAGCTTCGGGACTAGCGGGAGGGCCGGCGGGGAGCTGTTTTTT

d_gene: TRBD2
v_gene: TRBV6-1
j_gene: TRBJ2-7
abundance: -
CDR3aa: CASSEAMGGAYEQYF
CDR3nt: TGTGCCAGCAGTGAAGCTATGGGGGGGGCCTACGAGCAGTACTTC

d_gene: TRBD2
v_gene: TRBV27
j_gene: TRBJ2-1
abundance: once
CDR3aa: CASSVSGGSYNEQFF
CDR3nt: TGTGCCAGCAGTGTTAGCGGGGGGAGCTACAATGAGCAGTTCTTC

d_gene: TRBD2
v_gene: TRBV7-2
j_gene: TRBJ2-7
abundance: -
CDR3aa: CASSSTGLAGSYEQYF
CDR3nt: TGTGCCAGCAGCTCCACCGGACTAGCGGGGTCCTACGAGCAGTACTTC

d_gene: -
v_gene: TRBV18
j_gene: TRBJ2-2
abundance: -
CDR3aa: CASSLGQSTGELFF
CDR3nt: TGTGCCAGCTCGCTAGGACAGAGCACCGGGGAGCTGTTTTTT

d_gene: TRBD2
v_gene: TRBV5-4
j_gene: TRBJ2-1
abundance: -
CDR3aa: CASSSDRGGRARNEQFF
CDR3nt: TGTGCCAGCAGCTCCGACCGTGGCGGGAGGGCCAGGAATGAGCAGTTCTTC

d_gene: -
v_gene: TRBV27
j_gene: TRBJ2-3
abundance: once
CDR3aa: CASRERANWADTQYF
CDR3nt: TGTGCCAGCAGGGAGCGGGCGAACTGGGCAGATACGCAGTATTTT

d_gene: TRBD1
v_gene: TRBV4-1
j_gene: TRBJ1-3
abundance: -
CDR3aa: CASSHNTGVGNTIYF
CDR3nt: TGCGCCAGCAGCCACAACACAGGGGTAGGAAACACCATATATTTT

d_gene: TRBD1
v_gene: TRBV6-5
j_gene: TRBJ1-2
abundance: -
CDR3aa: CASSYLTGWDGYTF
CDR3nt: TGTGCCAGCAGTTACTTGACAGGGTGGGATGGCTACACCTTC

d_gene: TRBD1
v_gene: TRBV19
j_gene: TRBJ2-7
abundance: -
CDR3aa: CASSIRTGSEQYF
CDR3nt: TGTGCCAGTAGTATCCGGACAGGTAGCGAGCAGTACTTC

d_gene: -
v_gene: TRBV28
j_gene: TRBJ1-1
abundance: -
CDR3aa: CASSPTGYLTIEAFF
CDR3nt: TGTGCCAGCAGCCCTACAGGGTACCTGACCATTGAAGCTTTCTTT

d_gene: -
v_gene: TRBV5-1
j_gene: TRBJ2-7
abundance: -
CDR3aa: CASSLVVTDSAEQYF
CDR3nt: TGCGCCAGCAGCTTGGTCGTAACGGATTCTGCTGAGCAGTACTTC

d_gene: -
v_gene: TRBV19
j_gene: TRBJ1-2
abundance: -
CDR3aa: CASSTQPPDFLYSPNYGYTF
CDR3nt: TGTGCCAGTAGTACCCAGCCGCCGGACTTCCTCTATTCCCCTAACTATGGCTACACCTTC

d_gene: -
v_gene: TRBV30
j_gene: TRBJ1-5
abundance: few
CDR3aa: CAWSYQGGGQPQHF
CDR3nt: TGTGCCTGGAGCTATCAGGGAGGGGGTCAGCCCCAGCATTTT

d_gene: -
v_gene: TRBV12-2
j_gene: TRBJ1-1
abundance: -
CDR3aa: CATLRECPGRTEAFF
CDR3nt: TGTGCCACGTTGCGAGAGTGTCCGGGGAGGACTGAAGCTTTCTTT

d_gene: TRBD2
v_gene: TRBV7-3
j_gene: TRBJ2-3
abundance: -
CDR3aa: CASSPTSGITNTQYF
CDR3nt: TGTGCCAGCAGCCCGACTAGCGGGATAACCAATACGCAGTATTTT

d_gene: -
v_gene: TRBV6-1
j_gene: TRBJ2-7
abundance: -
CDR3aa: CASSDFRRRVTYEQYF
CDR3nt: TGTGCCAGCAGTGACTTTAGGAGACGTGTCACCTACGAGCAGTACTTC

d_gene: TRBD2
v_gene: TRBV14
j_gene: TRBJ2-3
abundance: -
CDR3aa: CASSLVKLAGIGDTQYF
CDR3nt: TGTGCCAGCAGCCTTGTCAAACTAGCGGGAATAGGAGATACGCAGTATTTT

d_gene: TRBD1
v_gene: TRBV6-5
j_gene: TRBJ1-2
abundance: -
CDR3aa: CASKGSDRVGGYTF
CDR3nt: TGTGCCAGCAAGGGGTCGGACAGGGTCGGTGGCTACACCTTC

d_gene: TRBD2
v_gene: TRBV7-2
j_gene: TRBJ2-7
abundance: -
CDR3aa: CASSLDGLAGREQYF
CDR3nt: TGTGCCAGCAGCTTAGACGGGCTAGCGGGACGCGAGCAGTACTTC

d_gene: TRBD2
v_gene: TRBV30
j_gene: TRBJ2-7
abundance: -
CDR3aa: CAWAPTSGTSYEQYF
CDR3nt: TGTGCCTGGGCCCCTACTAGCGGGACTTCCTACGAGCAGTACTTC

d_gene: -
v_gene: TRBV11-2
j_gene: TRBJ1-1
abundance: -
CDR3aa: CASSFSGYEAFF
CDR3nt: TGTGCCAGCAGCTTCTCGGGTTATGAAGCTTTCTTT

d_gene: TRBD1
v_gene: TRBV18
j_gene: TRBJ1-5
abundance: -
CDR3aa: CASSPYGQGGNQPQHF
CDR3nt: TGTGCCAGCTCACCGTACGGACAGGGAGGCAATCAGCCCCAGCATTTT

d_gene: -
v_gene: TRBV7-8
j_gene: TRBJ1-3
abundance: -
CDR3aa: CASSLVGRISGNTIYF
CDR3nt: TGTGCCAGCAGCTTAGTGGGGCGGATCTCTGGAAACACCATATATTTT

d_gene: TRBD2
v_gene: TRBV13
j_gene: TRBJ2-1
abundance: -
CDR3aa: CASSAGTSGPFGFF
CDR3nt: TGTGCCAGCAGCGCAGGGACTAGCGGTCCTTTCGGGTTCTTC

d_gene: -
v_gene: TRBV18
j_gene: TRBJ2-3
abundance: once
CDR3aa: CASSPTKIGSDTQYF
CDR3nt: TGTGCCAGCTCACCGACGAAGATAGGGTCAGATACGCAGTATTTT

d_gene: -
v_gene: TRBV7-9
j_gene: TRBJ2-5
abundance: few
CDR3aa: CASTPRVTGLQETQYF
CDR3nt: TGTGCCAGCACCCCTAGGGTGACGGGGCTACAAGAGACCCAGTACTTC

d_gene: -
v_gene: TRBV29-1
j_gene: TRBJ1-2
abundance: -
CDR3aa: CSVVTRGASYGYTF
CDR3nt: TGCAGCGTTGTAACCCGGGGGGCCTCCTATGGCTACACCTTC